This TCR beta chain came from a study of cytomegalovirus exposure and HLA in healthy donors. General study results and limits: Reportedly, cytomegalovirus status was diagnosed with high sensitivity and specificity. Follow-up analysis seemed to connect common viral pathogens with several of the most significant clusters identified.

The CDR3 is 15 residues long. Germline V CDR1 and CDR2: MDHEN, SYDVKM. The J segment lost 4 bases and the V segment lost 3 bases, leaving 5 bases of the junction unmatched. This clone has more than one count but fewer than ten. The antigen remains unidentified. The primer mix had 60 Vbeta and 13 Jbeta primers. Method: immunoSEQ multiplex PCR; TCRdb's copy keeps in-frame clones and lacks some. The sample lists 150,000 to 200,000 clones; approximately 80% were seen once. The specimen sequenced was PBMCs. The chain employs TRBV28 and TRBJ2-2, with 7 bases that match TRBD2. The receptor comes from a young man in good health and CMV-seropositive. The chain's CDR3 is CASSFRLAFTGELFF. In DNA, the CDR3 is TGTGCCAGCAGTTTTCGACTAGCCTTCACCGGGGAGCTGTTTTTT.